A selection of T cell receptor beta chains follows, all from one sample in a study of blood T cell repertoires in COVID-19. Some clones are missing from TCRdb's copy, which holds only in-frame ones; the method was immunoSEQ multiplex PCR. The data contain around 160,000 clones, around 81% of them singletons. Sequencing input: peripheral blood. These receptors all stem from a woman between 40 and 55 years old with active or convalescent COVID-19. Each CDR3 is given with its conserved first and last residue. Each record gives: clone size, J gene, V gene, D gene, CDR3 protein, CDR3 DNA. A D gene is named only where the DNA matches it firmly. Clone size, where shown, is once, few, many, or a class for clones that have expanded.

-	TRBJ1-1	TRBV18	-	CASSPNRAGTEAFF	TGTGCCAGCTCACCAAACAGGGCGGGCACTGAAGCTTTCTTT
once	TRBJ2-3	TRBV5-6	TRBD1	CASSFRQGVTDTQYF	TGTGCCAGCAGCTTCCGACAGGGGGTCACAGATACGCAGTATTTT
-	TRBJ2-3	TRBV4-3	TRBD2	CASSAGTSGLTDTQYF	TGCGCCAGCAGCGCCGGGACTAGCGGGCTCACAGATACGCAGTATTTT
-	TRBJ2-1	TRBV5-5	TRBD1	CASSLGQGYEQFF	TGTGCCAGCAGCTTGGGACAGGGTTATGAGCAGTTCTTC
-	TRBJ1-1	TRBV5-1	-	CASSRGGLRMSNTEAFF	TGCGCCAGCAGCCGTGGGGGCCTTAGGATGTCGAACACTGAAGCTTTCTTT
-	TRBJ1-2	TRBV2	-	CASWGRYGYTF	TGTGCCAGCTGGGGCCGCTATGGCTACACCTTC
-	TRBJ2-7	TRBV7-2	TRBD2	CASSFGGGSYEQYF	TGTGCCAGCAGCTTTGGCGGGGGGTCCTACGAGCAGTACTTC
-	TRBJ1-4	TRBV28	TRBD1	CASSLWGLGGQGEANEKLFF	TGTGCCAGCAGTTTATGGGGACTCGGGGGACAGGGAGAGGCTAATGAAAAACTGTTTTTT
-	TRBJ2-6	TRBV28	TRBD1	CASSFWTGGPSGANVLTF	TGTGCCAGCAGTTTCTGGACAGGGGGCCCGTCTGGGGCCAACGTCCTGACTTTC
once	TRBJ1-4	TRBV19	-	CASSTPRKQATNEKLFF	TGTGCCAGTAGTACCCCTCGTAAGCAGGCAACTAATGAAAAACTGTTTTTT
-	TRBJ2-7	TRBV7-9	TRBD1	CASSLRGQVYEQYF	TGTGCCAGCAGCTTAAGGGGACAGGTTTACGAGCAGTACTTC
-	TRBJ1-5	TRBV28	TRBD1	CASSRDRLSNQPQHF	TGTGCCAGCAGCCGGGACAGGCTTAGCAATCAGCCCCAGCATTTT
-	TRBJ1-3	TRBV28	-	CASRRGSSGNTIYF	TGTGCCAGCAGAAGGGGGTCCTCTGGAAACACCATATATTTT
-	TRBJ2-1	TRBV5-1	TRBD2	CASSLGLVAYNEQFF	TGCGCCAGCAGCCTCGGACTAGTGGCGTACAATGAGCAGTTCTTC
-	TRBJ2-7	TRBV10-3	TRBD1	CAISAPGQGISYEQYF	TGTGCCATCAGTGCACCGGGACAGGGAATATCCTACGAGCAGTACTTC
-	TRBJ1-1	TRBV27	-	CASSLSTGGNTEAFF	TGTGCCAGCAGTTTATCTACGGGGGGGAACACTGAAGCTTTCTTT
-	TRBJ2-1	TRBV6-2/TRBV6-3	TRBD2	CASSSTSGRLNEQFF	TGTGCCAGCAGTTCTACTAGCGGGAGATTAAATGAGCAGTTCTTC
-	TRBJ2-6	TRBV2	TRBD1	CASSLRAGTAMTGANVLTF	TGTGCCAGCTCCCTTAGGGCCGGGACAGCGATGACTGGGGCCAACGTCCTGACTTTC
-	TRBJ1-1	TRBV19	TRBD1	CASSINRGTEAFF	TGTGCCAGTAGTATCAACAGGGGCACTGAAGCTTTCTTT
-	TRBJ1-2	TRBV9	-	CARGAAYGYTF	TGTGCCAGGGGGGCGGCCTATGGCTACACCTTC
few	TRBJ2-7	TRBV6-5	TRBD1	CASTGQGVYEQYF	TGTGCCAGCACTGGACAGGGGGTATACGAGCAGTACTTC
-	TRBJ2-7	TRBV6-5	-	CASSYSRGVHEQYF	TGTGCCAGCAGTTACTCTCGCGGGGTCCACGAGCAGTACTTC
-	TRBJ2-1	TRBV9	TRBD2	CASSDRGGGGEQFF	TGTGCCAGCAGCGATCGGGGGGGAGGAGGTGAGCAGTTCTTC
-	TRBJ2-2	TRBV2	TRBD2	CASSSGGINTGELFF	TGTGCCAGCAGTTCGGGGGGGATAAACACCGGGGAGCTGTTTTTT
-	TRBJ1-6	TRBV19	-	CASSIGTASSYNSPLHF	TGTGCCAGTAGTATAGGGACAGCGAGCTCCTATAATTCACCCCTCCACTTT
-	TRBJ1-1	TRBV19	TRBD1	CASKGWTGRENTEAFF	TGTGCCAGTAAGGGGTGGACAGGGAGGGAAAACACTGAAGCTTTCTTT
few	TRBJ1-5	TRBV28	-	CASSGFTAGGNQPQHF	TGTGCCAGCAGTGGTTTTACGGCCGGGGGCAATCAGCCCCAGCATTTT
-	TRBJ1-3	TRBV7-2	-	CASSLVTSSGNTIYF	TGTGCCAGCAGCTTAGTAACATCCTCTGGAAACACCATATATTTT
-	TRBJ1-5	TRBV28	-	CASSLARVDSNQPQHF	TGTGCCAGCAGTTTAGCCAGGGTCGATAGCAATCAGCCCCAGCATTTT
-	TRBJ2-7	TRBV4-2	-	CASSQGRDGSYEQYF	TGTGCCAGCAGCCAAGGGCGGGACGGGTCCTACGAGCAGTACTTC
-	TRBJ1-6	TRBV28	-	CASSLLTASLHF	TGTGCCAGCAGTTTATTAACAGCCTCCCTCCACTTT
-	TRBJ1-5	TRBV15	-	CATSRQFSNQPQHF	TGTGCCACCAGCCGACAATTTAGCAATCAGCCCCAGCATTTT
-	TRBJ1-1	TRBV7-2	-	CASSFKGGTEAFF	TGTGCCAGCAGCTTTAAAGGGGGCACTGAAGCTTTCTTT
-	TRBJ2-3	TRBV2	TRBD2	CASSSSGISTDTQYF	TGTGCCAGCAGTTCAAGCGGGATTAGCACAGATACGCAGTATTTT
-	TRBJ1-6	TRBV4-3	-	CASSQEFGQLTSYNSPLHF	TGCGCCAGCAGCCAAGAATTTGGACAGCTTACCTCCTATAATTCACCCCTCCACTTT
-	TRBJ1-4	TRBV4-2	TRBD1	CASSPDGTAARGLDEKLFF	TGTGCCAGCAGCCCAGATGGGACAGCCGCCAGAGGGTTAGATGAAAAACTGTTTTTT
-	TRBJ2-1	TRBV5-1	TRBD1	CASSLGQGIYNEQFF	TGCGCCAGCAGCTTGGGACAGGGGATATACAATGAGCAGTTCTTC
-	TRBJ2-3	TRBV9	TRBD2	CASTRDGTSGRRWDTQYF	TGTGCCAGCACCCGGGACGGCACTAGCGGGAGGCGTTGGGATACGCAGTATTTT
few	TRBJ1-4	TRBV19	-	CASSRPYGIGFLSLFF	TGTGCCAGTAGTAGGCCGTACGGGATCGGTTTTCTATCGCTGTTTTTT
-	TRBJ1-5	TRBV10-3	TRBD1	CAISEQQGGQPQHF	TGTGCCATCAGTGAACAACAGGGGGGCCAGCCCCAGCATTTT
few	TRBJ1-2	TRBV6-5	TRBD1	CASRGQGYVYGYTF	TGTGCCAGCCGGGGACAGGGTTATGTGTATGGCTACACCTTC
-	TRBJ1-2	TRBV10-3	TRBD1	CAISRDRGLNGYTF	TGTGCCATCAGCCGAGACAGGGGGCTTAATGGCTACACCTTC
-	TRBJ1-2	TRBV28	-	CASSLGGQSYGYTF	TGTGCCAGCAGTTTAGGTGGACAGAGCTATGGCTACACCTTC
-	TRBJ1-1	TRBV30	-	CAWGRNTEAFF	TGTGCCTGGGGGAGGAACACTGAAGCTTTCTTT
-	TRBJ2-1	TRBV6-5	-	CASSKGGSSYNEQFF	TGTGCCAGCAGCAAGGGGGGGAGCTCCTACAATGAGCAGTTCTTC
few	TRBJ1-4	TRBV28	-	CASSLGGTGEKLFF	TGTGCCAGCAGTTTAGGAGGGACGGGGGAAAAACTGTTTTTT
few	TRBJ2-7	TRBV5-1	TRBD1	CASSLEDRDTKYF	TGCGCCAGCAGCTTGGAGGACAGGGACACCAAGTACTTC